This T cell receptor (beta chain) was found in a study of lymphopenia after photon versus proton radiotherapy. Comments on this clone: Its antigen is not known.

Study results and caveats: Relative stability marked proton patients; photon patients lost diversity and naive cells. Post-nadir TCR diversity decline inversely tracked overall survival among those who died. Post-nadir diversity loss with photons came from oligoclonal expansion, particularly CD8+ Temra cells.

Assay: immunoSEQ multiplex PCR; the TCRdb copy retains only in-frame clones and omits some. The sample carries about 26,000 clones, roughly 90% recorded once. The sequence derives from a woman aged 45-59 years with cholangiocarcinoma. Sequences were derived from peripheral blood, sampled from a patient treated with photon-based radiotherapy.

The CDR3 nucleotides read TGCGCCAGCAGCCAAGAACCAGGCCGGAACTCTGGAAACACCATATATTTT. Encoded protein: CASSQEPGRNSGNTIYF. The chain carries TRBV4-3 and TRBJ1-3; the D is unclear. V gave up 0 bases and J gave up 0 bases, with 12 bases separating them. Germline V gene sequence: CDR1 LGHNA, CDR2 YSLEER. CDR3 length equals 17 residues.